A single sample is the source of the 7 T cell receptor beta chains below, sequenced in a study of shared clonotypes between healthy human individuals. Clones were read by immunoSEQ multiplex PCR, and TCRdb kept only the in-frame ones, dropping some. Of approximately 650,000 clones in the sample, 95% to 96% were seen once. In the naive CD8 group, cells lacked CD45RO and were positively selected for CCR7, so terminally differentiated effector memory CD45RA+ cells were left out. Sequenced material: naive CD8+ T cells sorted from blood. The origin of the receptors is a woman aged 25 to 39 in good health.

The CDR3 bases are TGTGCCATCAGTGAGGAAGACAGGGTGGATCAGCCCCAGCATTTT. Translating gives CAISEEDRVDQPQHF. This chain connects TRBV10-3 to TRBJ1-5; 7 bases are shared with TRBD1. CDR3 size: 15 residues. The V gene's germline CDR1 is ENHRY and CDR2 SYGVKD. Trimming removed 2 bases from V and 5 bases from J; junction bases left unmatched: 6.

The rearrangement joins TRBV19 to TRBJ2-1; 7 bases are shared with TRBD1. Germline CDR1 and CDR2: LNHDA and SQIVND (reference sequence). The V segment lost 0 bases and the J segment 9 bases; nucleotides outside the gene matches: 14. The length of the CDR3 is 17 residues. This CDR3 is CASSIDEVRQGRFEQFF. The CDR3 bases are TGTGCCAGTAGTATAGATGAGGTTCGACAGGGCCGGTTTGAGCAGTTCTTC.

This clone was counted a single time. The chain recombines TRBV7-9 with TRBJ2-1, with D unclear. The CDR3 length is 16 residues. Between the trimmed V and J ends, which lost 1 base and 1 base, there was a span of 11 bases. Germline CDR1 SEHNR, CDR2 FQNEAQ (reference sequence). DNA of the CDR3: TGTGCCAGCAGCTTAGTCGGACCTGTTTCCTACAATGAGCAGTTCTTC. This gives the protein CASSLVGPVSYNEQFF.

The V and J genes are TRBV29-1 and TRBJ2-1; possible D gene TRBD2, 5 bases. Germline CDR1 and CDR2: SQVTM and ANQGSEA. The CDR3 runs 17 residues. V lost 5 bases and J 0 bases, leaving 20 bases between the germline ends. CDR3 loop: CSVNGELLQSSYNEQFF. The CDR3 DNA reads TGCAGCGTTAATGGGGAGTTGCTTCAGAGCTCCTACAATGAGCAGTTCTTC.

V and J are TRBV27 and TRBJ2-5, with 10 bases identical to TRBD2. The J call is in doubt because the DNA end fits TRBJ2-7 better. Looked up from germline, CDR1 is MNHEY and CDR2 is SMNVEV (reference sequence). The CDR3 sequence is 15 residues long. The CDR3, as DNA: TGTGCCAGCAGTCCATTCAGCGGGAGGGCCGACGAGCAGTACTTC. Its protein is CASSPFSGRADEQYF.

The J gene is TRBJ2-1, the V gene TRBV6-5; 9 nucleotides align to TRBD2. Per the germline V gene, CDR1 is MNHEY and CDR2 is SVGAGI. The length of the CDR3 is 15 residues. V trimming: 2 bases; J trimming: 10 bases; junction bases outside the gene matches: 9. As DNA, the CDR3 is TGTGCCAGCAGTTACGGAGTAGCGGGAGTCGGGGAGCAGTTCTTC. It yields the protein CASSYGVAGVGEQFF.

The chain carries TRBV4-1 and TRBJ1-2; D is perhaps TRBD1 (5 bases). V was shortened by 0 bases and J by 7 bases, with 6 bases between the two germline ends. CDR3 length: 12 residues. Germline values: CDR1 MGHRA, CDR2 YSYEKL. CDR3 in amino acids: CASSQEGVGYTF. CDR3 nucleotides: TGCGCCAGCAGCCAAGAAGGGGTTGGCTACACCTTC.